These T cell receptor beta chains were read from a single sample in a study of T cell responses to AZD1222 COVID-19 vaccine. Assay: immunoSEQ multiplex PCR; the TCRdb copy retains only in-frame clones and omits some. This table holds some 150,000 clones, about 95% found once. Sample: peripheral blood, taken on day 0 of AZD1222 vaccination. The receptors were gathered from an adult in good health. CDR3s include the opening cysteine and the closing phenylalanine or tryptophan. Fields, in order: V gene, D gene, clone size, J gene, CDR3 protein, CDR3 DNA. A D gene is named only where the DNA matches it firmly. Expanded clones get a size class; other rows say once, few or many, or leave the size out.

TRBV3-1/TRBV3-2	.	.	TRBJ1-2	CASSQSMGFGGYTF	TGTGCCAGCAGCCAAAGTATGGGCTTTGGCGGCTACACCTTC
TRBV7-9	.	once	TRBJ1-2	CASTPGDNYGYTF	TGTGCCAGCACCCCCGGGGATAACTATGGCTACACCTTC
TRBV12-5	.	.	TRBJ1-6	CASTGDNSPLHF	TGTGCCTCAACCGGGGATAATTCACCCCTCCACTTT
TRBV2	.	.	TRBJ1-2	CASTEGRIYGYTF	TGTGCCAGCACAGAGGGACGGATTTATGGCTACACCTTC
TRBV2	.	.	TRBJ1-1	CASRKTDVDTEAFF	TGTGCCAGCAGAAAAACGGACGTAGACACTGAAGCTTTCTTT
TRBV5-1	.	.	TRBJ2-3	CASSFDYSGTDTQYF	TGCGCCAGCAGCTTTGACTATTCTGGCACAGATACGCAGTATTTT
TRBV10-3	.	.	TRBJ1-2	CAITFDPGSLGGYTF	TGTGCCATCACCTTCGACCCTGGCTCGTTGGGTGGCTACACCTTC
TRBV7-9	.	.	TRBJ1-1	CASSLVSPLAFF	TGTGCCAGCAGCTTAGTTAGTCCATTGGCTTTCTTT
TRBV5-8	.	.	TRBJ1-5	CASSFESRQPQHF	TGTGCCAGCAGCTTCGAATCTCGTCAGCCCCAGCATTTT
TRBV19	TRBD2	.	TRBJ2-3	CATRGGTSGDSTDTQYF	TGTGCCACGCGGGGAGGGACTAGCGGGGACAGCACAGATACGCAGTATTTT
TRBV7-9	.	once	TRBJ1-5	CASSQSWDEKRLSNQPQHF	TGTGCCAGCAGCCAAAGTTGGGACGAAAAGCGCCTAAGCAATCAGCCCCAGCATTTT